This T cell receptor (beta chain) comes out of a study of graft-versus-host responses after intestinal transplantation. Study overall: Those transplanted obtained multivisceral, liver-intestinal, or isolated intestinal grafts. Study-wide points: Detected in recipient marrow were GvH clones, some of which were first observed in ileum or blood.

The CDR3 is made up of 13 amino acids. Germline CDR1 and CDR2: MRHNA and SNTAGT. Regarding this clone: Its antigen is currently unknown.

The method was immunoSEQ multiplex PCR; TCRdb's version includes in-frame clones alone and lacks a portion of them. The sample shows 15,000 to 20,000 clones, 90% of them seen only once. The source of this sequence is a human patient who received an intestinal transplant, so some T cells may come from the graft donor. Material: PBMCs, obtained less than 400 days after transplant. The chain joins TRBV6-4 to TRBJ2-5, with 9 bases identical to TRBD1. The last part of the DNA fits TRBJ2-7 better; the J call may be wrong. The CDR3 spells CASSEGQGTEQYF. CDR3 coding DNA: TGTGCCAGCAGTGAAGGACAGGGGACCGAGCAGTACTTC.